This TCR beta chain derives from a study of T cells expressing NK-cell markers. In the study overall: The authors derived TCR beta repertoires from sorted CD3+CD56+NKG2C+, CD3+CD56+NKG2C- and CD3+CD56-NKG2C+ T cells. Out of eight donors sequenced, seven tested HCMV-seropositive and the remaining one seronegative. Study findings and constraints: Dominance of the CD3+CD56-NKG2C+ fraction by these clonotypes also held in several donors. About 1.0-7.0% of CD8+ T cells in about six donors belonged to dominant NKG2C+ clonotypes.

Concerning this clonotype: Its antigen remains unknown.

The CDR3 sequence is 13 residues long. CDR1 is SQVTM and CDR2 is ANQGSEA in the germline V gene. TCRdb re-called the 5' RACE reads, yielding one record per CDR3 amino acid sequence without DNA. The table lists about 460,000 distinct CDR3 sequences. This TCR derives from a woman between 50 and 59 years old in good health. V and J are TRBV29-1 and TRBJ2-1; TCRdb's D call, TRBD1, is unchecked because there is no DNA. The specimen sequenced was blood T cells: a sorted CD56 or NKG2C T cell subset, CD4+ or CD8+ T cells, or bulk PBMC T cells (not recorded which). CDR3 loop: CSVETAPWGEQFF.